The present T cell receptor (beta chain) was sequenced within a study of STAT5B mutations in CD4+ large granular lymphocyte leukemia. Overall study: The CDR3 'QG' motif was associated with a particular HLA allele among healthy donors.

V lost 5 bases to trimming and J lost 1 base; unmatched junction nucleotides: 3. The CDR3 is 15 amino acids. Authors' processing steps: Productive clonotypes were detectable down to 2.59 x 10-5 frequency. The protocol was immunoSEQ multiplex PCR, while the TCRdb copy is restricted to in-frame clones and leaves out a portion. The V and J calls and clone size are taken from that table; D and trimming were inferred from the DNA. The sample shows around 29,000 clones, approximately 79% of them seen only once. The sequenced sample consisted of CD4+ T cells from blood buffy coats. This TCR came from a human donor in good health. The chain couples TRBV23-1 to TRBJ1-5, with TRBD1 matching over 9 bases. TRBV23-1 is marked as an open reading frame, function uncertain. CDR3 coding DNA: TGCGCCAGCAGTAGGGGACAGGGCAGCAATCAGCCCCAGCATTTT. Protein sequence: CASSRGQGSNQPQHF.